This TCR beta chain was recorded in a study of T cells after yellow fever vaccination. Study-level background: Low-cell-number fractions underwent preparation using SMART-Seq v4 Ultra Low Input. Study-wide points: The bulk population could contribute abundant contaminating clonotypes to FACS-sorted repertoires. Although most clonotypes did not, a small share appeared in both CD4 and CD8 compartments.

Germline V gene sequence: CDR1 SGHDT, CDR2 YYEEEE. The V end lost 4 bases, the J end lost 0 bases, and 13 bases lay between the germline ends. The CDR3 consists of 15 residues. One entry per CDR3 protein results from TCRdb running MiXCR on the 5' RACE reads. The table includes around 550,000 distinct CDR3 sequences, 15% to 20% detected once. Turning to this clonotype: Its antigen is not identified.

This TCR came from a man aged 30 to 45 who received the YFV17D yellow fever vaccine. The sample here was PBMCs, taken 15 days after the yellow fever booster vaccination. V is TRBV5-6 and J is TRBJ2-5; D tentatively reads TRBD1 or TRBD2 (6 bases each). CDR3 loop: CASSRVGGNQETQYF. The CDR3 region has the DNA TGTGCCAGCAGCAGGGTAGGGGGGAACCAAGAGACCCAGTACTTC.